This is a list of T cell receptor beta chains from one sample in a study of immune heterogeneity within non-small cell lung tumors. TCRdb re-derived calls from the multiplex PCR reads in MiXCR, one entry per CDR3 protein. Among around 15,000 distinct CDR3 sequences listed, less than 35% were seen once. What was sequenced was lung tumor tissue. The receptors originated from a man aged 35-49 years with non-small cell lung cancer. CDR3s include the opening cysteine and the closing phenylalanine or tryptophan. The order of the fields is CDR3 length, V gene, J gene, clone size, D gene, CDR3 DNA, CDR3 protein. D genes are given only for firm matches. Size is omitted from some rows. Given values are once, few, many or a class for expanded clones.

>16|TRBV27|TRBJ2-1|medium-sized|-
TGTGCCAGCAAAGACGGGAAGCGTACCCTCCGGGGTGAGCAGTTCTTC
CASKDGKRTLRGEQFF
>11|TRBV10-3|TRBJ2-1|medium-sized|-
TGTGCCATCAGTGAGACGGGAGTGGAGTTCTTC
CAISETGVEFF
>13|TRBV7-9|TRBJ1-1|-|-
TGTGCCAGCAGCGAGACCCCCTCGCCTGTAGCTTTCTTT
CASSETPSPVAFF
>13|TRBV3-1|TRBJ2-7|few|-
TGTGCCAGCAGCCAAGGGTGGTACTACGAGCAGTACTTC
CASSQGWYYEQYF
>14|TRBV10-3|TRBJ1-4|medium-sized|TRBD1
TGTGCCATCAGCGATCCGGGACAGAATGAAAAACTGTTTTTT
CAISDPGQNEKLFF
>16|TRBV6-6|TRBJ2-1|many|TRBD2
TGTGCCAGCAGTTACTCAGTGGCGGGAGGGAGAAATGAGCAGTTCTTC
CASSYSVAGGRNEQFF
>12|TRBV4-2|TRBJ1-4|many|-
TGTGCCAGCAGCGATCGGTCGGAGAAACTGTTTTTT
CASSDRSEKLFF
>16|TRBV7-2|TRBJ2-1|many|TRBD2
TGTGCCAGCAGCTCCTTCTCGGGAGGTCGGTACAATGAGCAGTTCTTC
CASSSFSGGRYNEQFF
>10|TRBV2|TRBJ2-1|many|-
TGTGCCAGCGAGAACAATGAGCAGTTCTTC
CASENNEQFF
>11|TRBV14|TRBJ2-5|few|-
TGTGCCAGCAGCCAAGGGAAGACCCAGTACTTC
CASSQGKTQYF
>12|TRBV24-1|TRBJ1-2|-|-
TGTGTTACCAGTGACACGAACTATGGCTACACCTTC
CVTSDTNYGYTF
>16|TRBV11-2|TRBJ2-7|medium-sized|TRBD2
TGTGCCAGCAGCTTTGCCCGGACTAGCGGGAGTTTAGGGCAGTACTTC
CASSFARTSGSLGQYF
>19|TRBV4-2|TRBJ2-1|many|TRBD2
TGTGCCAGCAGCCAAGATCTTTTGCTAGCGGGAGGGACCTACAATGAGCAGTTCTTC
CASSQDLLLAGGTYNEQFF
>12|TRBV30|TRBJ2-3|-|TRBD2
TGTGCCTGGAAGGCGGGGGGAGATACGCAGTATTTT
CAWKAGGDTQYF
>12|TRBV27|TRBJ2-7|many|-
TGTGCCAGCAGTTCCCTATCCTACGAGCAGTACTTC
CASSSLSYEQYF
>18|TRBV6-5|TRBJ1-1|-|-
TGTGCCAGCAGTTACTCTGGGGGGGTTCGACGGATGAACACTGCAGCTTTCTTT
CASSYSGGVRRMNTAAFF
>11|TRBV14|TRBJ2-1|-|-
TGTGCCAGCAGCCAAGGGTATGAGCAGTTCTTC
CASSQGYEQFF
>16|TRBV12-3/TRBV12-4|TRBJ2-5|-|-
TGTGCCAGCAGTTTTATAGGCAGGGAGGGGGAAGAGACCCAGTACTTC
CASSFIGREGEETQYF
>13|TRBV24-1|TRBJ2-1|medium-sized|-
TGTGCCACCTCGACGGAGACCTACAATGAGCAGTTCTTC
CATSTETYNEQFF
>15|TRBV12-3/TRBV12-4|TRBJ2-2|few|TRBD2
TGTGCCAGCAGTATTCTAGCGGGAGTAGCCGGGGAGCTGTTTTTT
CASSILAGVAGELFF
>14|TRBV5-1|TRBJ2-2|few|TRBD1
TGCGCCAGCAGCTTCGACAGGGCGGGCGGGGAGCTGTTTTTT
CASSFDRAGGELFF
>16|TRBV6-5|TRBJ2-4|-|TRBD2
TGTGTCAGCAGTTTAAATAGCGGGAGGGCCGAAAACATTCAGTACTTC
CVSSLNSGRAENIQYF
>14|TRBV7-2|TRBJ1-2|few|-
TGTGCCAGCAGCTTAGGGACGGCTCGCTATGGCTACACCTTC
CASSLGTARYGYTF
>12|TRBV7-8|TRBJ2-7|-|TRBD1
TGTGCCAGCAGCGACAGGGTCAACGGGCAGTACTTC
CASSDRVNGQYF
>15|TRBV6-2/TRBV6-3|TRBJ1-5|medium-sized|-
TGTGCCAGCAGTTACTCCGACTTTAGCAATCAGCCCCAGCATTTT
CASSYSDFSNQPQHF
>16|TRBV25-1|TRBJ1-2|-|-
TGTGCCAGCAGTGAGTCGGGGGGGGGGCCTAACTATGGCTACACCTTC
CASSESGGGPNYGYTF
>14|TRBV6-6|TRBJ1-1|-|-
TGTGCCAGCAGTTACCCCGGGAGGAACACTGAAGCTTTCTTT
CASSYPGRNTEAFF
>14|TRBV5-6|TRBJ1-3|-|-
TGTGCCAGCAGCTTGCGGGGGTCACGCAACACCATATATTTT
CASSLRGSRNTIYF
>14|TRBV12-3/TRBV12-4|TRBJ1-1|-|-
TGTGCCAGCAGTTCCCAGGGAGGAGGGACTGAAGCTTTCTTT
CASSSQGGGTEAFF
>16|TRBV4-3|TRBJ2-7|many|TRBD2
TGCGCCAGCAGCCAAGACGCGACTAGCGGGAGTTACGAGCAGTACTTC
CASSQDATSGSYEQYF
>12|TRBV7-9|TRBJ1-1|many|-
TGTGCCAGCAGCTTCGACTGGACTGAAGCTTTCTTT
CASSFDWTEAFF
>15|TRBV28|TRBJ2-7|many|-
TGTGCCAGCAGTTTACTAGCGCCACGATTCTACGAGCAGTACTTC
CASSLLAPRFYEQYF
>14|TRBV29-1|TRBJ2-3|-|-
TGCAGCGTACCGACGGGCCTCGGGACAGATACGCAGTATTTT
CSVPTGLGTDTQYF
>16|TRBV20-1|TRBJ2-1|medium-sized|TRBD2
TGCAGTGCAGAGACAACGGGACTAGGACGCTACAATGAGCAGTTCTTC
CSAETTGLGRYNEQFF
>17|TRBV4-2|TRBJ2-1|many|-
TGTGCCAGCAGCCAAGAGGGAGTGTCTAACTCCTACAATGAGCAGTTCTTC
CASSQEGVSNSYNEQFF
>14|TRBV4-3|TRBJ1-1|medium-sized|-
TGCGCCAGCAGCCAAGATGACAGTCGGAATGAAGCTTTCTTT
CASSQDDSRNEAFF
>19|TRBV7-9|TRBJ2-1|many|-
TGTGCCAGCAGCATACACCCCGGCATCAGGGACTTTACTGACAATGAGCAGTTCTTC
CASSIHPGIRDFTDNEQFF
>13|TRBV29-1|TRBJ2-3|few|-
TGCAGCGTTGGAGAGGCACAGAGAGATACGCAGTATTTT
CSVGEAQRDTQYF
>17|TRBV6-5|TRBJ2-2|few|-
TGTGCCAGCAGTTACCTCTCCCCAGGGGGAGGAACCGGGGAGCTGTTTTTT
CASSYLSPGGGTGELFF
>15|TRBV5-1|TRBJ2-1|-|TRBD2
TGCGCCAGCACCCCCTCGGGCGGGAGCTACAATGAGCAGTTCTTC
CASTPSGGSYNEQFF
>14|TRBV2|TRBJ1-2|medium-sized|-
TGTGCCAGCAGACAACAGGGAGCTAACTATGGCTACACCTTC
CASRQQGANYGYTF
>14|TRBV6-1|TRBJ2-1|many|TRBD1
TGTGCCACCCGGGGTTCGACAGGGAACAATGAGCAGTTCTTC
CATRGSTGNNEQFF
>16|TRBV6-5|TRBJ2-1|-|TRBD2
TGTGCCAGCAGTTATCTCGGTGAAACTAGCGGGTATGAGCAGTTCTTC
CASSYLGETSGYEQFF
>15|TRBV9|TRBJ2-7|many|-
TGTGCCAGCAGCCCGGTACTAGGCCCCCGTGAAGAGCAGTACTTC
CASSPVLGPREEQYF
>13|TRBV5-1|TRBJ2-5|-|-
TGCGCCAGTATCTTGGGGCAAAAAGAGACCCAGTACTTC
CASILGQKETQYF
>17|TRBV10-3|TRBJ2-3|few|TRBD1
TGTGCCATCAGTGGGGGTCAGGGGGCTTCGGGCACAGATACGCAGTATTTT
CAISGGQGASGTDTQYF
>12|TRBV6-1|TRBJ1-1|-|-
TGTGCCAGCAGTGAATTCAGGACCTCTGCTTTCTTT
CASSEFRTSAFF
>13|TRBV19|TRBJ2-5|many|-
TGTGCCAGTAGTAAAGGTGTTGGTGAGACCCAGTACTTC
CASSKGVGETQYF
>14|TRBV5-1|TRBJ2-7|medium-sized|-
TGCGCCAGCAGCTTTGAGACTTACTCCTACGAGCAGTACTTC
CASSFETYSYEQYF
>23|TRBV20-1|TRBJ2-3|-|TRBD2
TGCAGTGCCAGCCTCCCGGGACAGGTGACAACCGGGACTAGCGGGAGGATTTTGGATACGCAGTATTTT
CSASLPGQVTTGTSGRILDTQYF
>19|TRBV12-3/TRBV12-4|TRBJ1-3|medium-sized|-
TGTGCCAGCAGTTTATCGGGTCTGGTGGCAGGGACCTCTGGAAACACCATATATTTT
CASSLSGLVAGTSGNTIYF
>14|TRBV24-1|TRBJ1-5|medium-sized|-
TGTGCCACCAGTCAGGGATATAGCAATCAGCCCCAGCATTTT
CATSQGYSNQPQHF
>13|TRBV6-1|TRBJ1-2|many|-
TGTGCCAGCAATCCCACAGGCAACTATGGCTACACCTTC
CASNPTGNYGYTF
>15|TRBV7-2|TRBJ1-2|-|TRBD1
TGTGCCAGCAGCCCCAGAGGATTACAGGGGCATGGCTACACCTTC
CASSPRGLQGHGYTF
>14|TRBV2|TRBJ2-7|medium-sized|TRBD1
TGTGCCAGCAGGAAAGACAGGGAAATTGGCGAGCAGTACTTC
CASRKDREIGEQYF
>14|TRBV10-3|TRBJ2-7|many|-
TGTGCCATCAGTGAGCGTCAGAGCTCCTACGAGCAGTACTTC
CAISERQSSYEQYF
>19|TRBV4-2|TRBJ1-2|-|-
TGTGCCAGCAGCCTAAGATTAGACGGGAAGGGGGACCGCTCCTATGGCTACACCTTC
CASSLRLDGKGDRSYGYTF
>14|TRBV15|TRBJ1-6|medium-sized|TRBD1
TGTGCCACCAGCAGTACAGGGGTGGGATCACCCCTCCACTTT
CATSSTGVGSPLHF
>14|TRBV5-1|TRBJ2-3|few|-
TGCGCCAGCAGCTTGGACAGGGTCATAGATACGCAGTATTTT
CASSLDRVIDTQYF